Reported below is one T cell receptor beta chain. As yet, its antigen is unknown. In germline, CDR1 is ENHRY, CDR2 SYGVKD. Trimming at V came to 2 bases and at J to 4 bases, leaving 0 bases not matched to a gene. The CDR3 has 14 residues. The entry originates in a study of T cell repertoires in cytomegalovirus infection. The wider study: Epitope selection comprised recently identified HLA-C-restricted CMV epitopes and well-studied HLA-B-restricted CMV epitopes. General study points: Dominating the ex vivo response were TCR beta clonotypes that were CMV-specific and HLA-C-restricted.

TCRdb itself ran the reads through MiXCR, one entry per CDR3 protein. This table holds 200,000 to 250,000 distinct CDR3 sequences, roughly 34% found once. The chain uses TRBV10-3 and TRBJ2-3; 10 nucleotides line up with TRBD2. The starting material was CD8+ T cells from cultured PBMCs, obtained from culture after CMV antigen stimulation. The receptor comes from a human donor in good health (CMV status not recorded). Some clones in this sample may be carry-over from other donors' samples. The CDR3 reads CAISEGLAADTQYF. Written as DNA, the CDR3 is TGTGCCATCAGTGAGGGACTAGCGGCAGATACGCAGTATTTT.